This TCR beta chain is from a study of memory CD4+ T cells and cytomegalovirus serostatus. Germline loops: CDR1 LGHNT, CDR2 FRNRAP. The length of the CDR3 is 14 residues. Trimming removed 6 bases from V and 3 bases from J, with 13 bases in between. Measured with immunoSEQ multiplex PCR; TCRdb has only the in-frame clones, and not every one. The profile shows about 80,000 clones, 65% to 85% of them singletons. The sort gate was single viable CD3+CD4+CD8-CD45RO+ cells for memory CD4+ T cells. The receptor was derived from an adult in good health and CMV-seronegative. The chain carries TRBV12-5 and TRBJ2-3; perhaps TRBD2 as D (6 bases). Sequencing was carried out using memory CD4+ T cells from blood. DNA of the CDR3: TGTGCTAGTGGCCCCGGGGGTCGAACAGATACGCAGTATTTT. Translated: CASGPGGRTDTQYF. Filled out from reference TRBV12-5 and TRBJ2-3, the complete variable domain reads DARVTQTPRHKVTEMGQEVTMRCQPILGHNTVFWYRQTMMQGLELLAYFRNRAPLDDSGMPKDRFSAEMPDATLATLKIQPSEPRDSAVYFCASGPGGRTDTQYFGPGTRLTVL.